This T cell receptor beta chain was captured by sequencing in a study of blood T cell repertoires in COVID-19. Study-wide background: Acute and convalescent COVID-19 samples came from the United States, Italy and Spain. Nucleic acid was either cDNA or gDNA, and it came from T cells, B-cell-depleted T cells, or PBMCs.

The CDR3 contains 14 residues. Trimming stripped 0 bases from V and 4 bases from J, with 10 bases between. Germline CDR1 reads KGHSH; CDR2 reads LQKENI. In the authors' methods: How many nucleated cells were present was estimated from reference gene primer amplification. The table came from immunoSEQ multiplex PCR; TCRdb's copy has only in-frame clones and leaves some out. V and J calls and clone size are as listed in that table; D and trimming were resolved from the DNA. The sample yields about 200,000 clones, about nine tenths seen once. The sample was peripheral blood. The TCR originated in a man in his late teens or twenties with active or convalescent COVID-19. The gene calls are TRBV18 and TRBJ2-7; D might be TRBD2 (6 bases). The CDR3 here is CASSPPTGTYEQYF. CDR3 sequence (DNA): TGTGCCAGCTCACCACCGACGGGGACTTACGAGCAGTACTTC.